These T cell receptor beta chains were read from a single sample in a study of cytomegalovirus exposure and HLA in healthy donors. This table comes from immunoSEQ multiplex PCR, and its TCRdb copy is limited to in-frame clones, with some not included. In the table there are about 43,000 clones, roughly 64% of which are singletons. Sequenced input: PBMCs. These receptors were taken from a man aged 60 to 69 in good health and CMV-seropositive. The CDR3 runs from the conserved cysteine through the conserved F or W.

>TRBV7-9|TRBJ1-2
CASSLGTALGGYTF
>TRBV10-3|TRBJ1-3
CAISDQAHSGNTIYF
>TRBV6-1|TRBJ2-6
CASTTGAGANVLTF
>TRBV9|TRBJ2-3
CASSVLAFRGTQYF
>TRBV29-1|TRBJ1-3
CSVEAPGTGNTIYF
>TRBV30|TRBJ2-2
CAWRSGLVPPPNTGELFF
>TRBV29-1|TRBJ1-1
CSAQGMAAEAFF
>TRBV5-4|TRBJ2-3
CASSTGLAGAGDTQYF
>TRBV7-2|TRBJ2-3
CASSPIAGVGTDTQYF
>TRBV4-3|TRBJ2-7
CASSQRSGRRNEQYF
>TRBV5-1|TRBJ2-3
CASSLATRTGLSSTDTQYF
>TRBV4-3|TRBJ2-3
CASSRSMVDTQYF
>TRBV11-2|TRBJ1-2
CASSPLRGYGYTF
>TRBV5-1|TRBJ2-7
CASSITTSGDEQYF
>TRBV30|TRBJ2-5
CAWSREPGQALETQYF
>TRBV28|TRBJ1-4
CASSPRLIQGEKLFF
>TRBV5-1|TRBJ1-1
CASSFDRDSPSTEAFF
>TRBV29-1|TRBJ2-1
CSAGEGGYNEQFF
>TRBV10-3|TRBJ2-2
CAIRLEEVTGELFF
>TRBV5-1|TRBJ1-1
CASSRDRTGGNTEAFF
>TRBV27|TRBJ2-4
CASSLSPRGDIQYF
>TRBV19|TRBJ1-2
CASSMGQGAPYGYTF
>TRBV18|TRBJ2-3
CASSNPGLAGRVKGADTQYF
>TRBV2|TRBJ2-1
CASSEGFPGLVPEIYNEQFF
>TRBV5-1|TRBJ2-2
CASSRQGADTGELFF
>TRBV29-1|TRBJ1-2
CSAQGAGPNYGYTF
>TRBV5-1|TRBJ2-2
CASSLDSTGELFF
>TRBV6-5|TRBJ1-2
CASSEYRGGYTF
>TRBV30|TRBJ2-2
CAWTNLAGGFNTGELFF